Listed below are T cell receptor beta chains from one sample, sequenced in a study of Ad26.COV2.S vaccination and SARS-CoV-2 variants. The protocol was immunoSEQ multiplex PCR, while the TCRdb copy is restricted to in-frame clones and leaves out a portion. Here the sample spans a few hundred thousand clones, roughly 84% being singletons. Here the sequenced sample was peripheral blood, taken in a trial of Ad26.COV2.S vaccine versus placebo. These receptors all stem from a person aged 18-60 years who received the Ad26.COV2.S COVID-19 vaccine or a placebo. Both conserved end residues are part of each CDR3. Each record gives: J gene, V gene, CDR3 protein.

j_gene: TRBJ1-2; v_gene: TRBV5-1; CDR3aa: CASSAPGTNYGYTF
j_gene: TRBJ1-6; v_gene: TRBV18; CDR3aa: CASSQTEENSPLHF
j_gene: TRBJ1-3; v_gene: TRBV7-9; CDR3aa: CASSAEIGSGNTIYF
j_gene: TRBJ1-6; v_gene: TRBV13; CDR3aa: CASSLGTGTNNSPLHF
j_gene: TRBJ2-1; v_gene: TRBV14; CDR3aa: CASSQDWERGPYNEQFF
j_gene: TRBJ2-5; v_gene: TRBV7-2; CDR3aa: CASSFPGRETQYF
j_gene: TRBJ1-2; v_gene: TRBV2; CDR3aa: CASLDTVGLGYTF
j_gene: TRBJ2-5; v_gene: TRBV7-7; CDR3aa: CASSFGQGLQETQYF
j_gene: TRBJ1-2; v_gene: TRBV6-5; CDR3aa: CALLWAGAHGYTF
j_gene: TRBJ1-1; v_gene: TRBV6-2/TRBV6-3; CDR3aa: CASSYETGGWGAFF
j_gene: TRBJ1-4; v_gene: TRBV11-2; CDR3aa: CASKPYGDRGEKLFF
j_gene: TRBJ1-6; v_gene: TRBV7-9; CDR3aa: CASSPRPFNSPLHF
j_gene: TRBJ1-1; v_gene: TRBV11-2; CDR3aa: CASSPRQGDTEAFF
j_gene: TRBJ2-7; v_gene: TRBV7-9; CDR3aa: CASSFSLASYEQYF
j_gene: TRBJ2-3; v_gene: TRBV6-5; CDR3aa: CASRPTSGGTDTQYF
j_gene: TRBJ2-1; v_gene: TRBV18; CDR3aa: CASSPSYLDGNEQFF
j_gene: TRBJ1-5; v_gene: TRBV10-3; CDR3aa: CAISESNYRNQPQHF
j_gene: TRBJ1-2; v_gene: TRBV5-6; CDR3aa: CASRLFGAGYTF
j_gene: TRBJ2-7; v_gene: TRBV6-1; CDR3aa: CASSESQSSYEQYF
j_gene: TRBJ1-1; v_gene: TRBV6-6; CDR3aa: CASSLPTELNTEAFF
j_gene: TRBJ1-5; v_gene: TRBV19; CDR3aa: CASSRQGNQPQHF
j_gene: TRBJ1-3; v_gene: TRBV14; CDR3aa: CASSPLGPSSGNTIYF
j_gene: TRBJ1-2; v_gene: TRBV30; CDR3aa: CAWGQGNYGYTF
j_gene: TRBJ1-5; v_gene: TRBV27; CDR3aa: CASSLSGSPWGRGPYSNQPQHF
j_gene: TRBJ2-7; v_gene: TRBV27; CDR3aa: CARELGDDFTYEQYF
j_gene: TRBJ1-2; v_gene: TRBV4-1; CDR3aa: CASSQGGSPKYGYTF
j_gene: TRBJ2-6; v_gene: TRBV5-5; CDR3aa: CASSGTGSGANVLTF
j_gene: TRBJ1-3; v_gene: TRBV4-1; CDR3aa: CASSPQGAFSGNTIYF